The 27 T cell receptor beta chains below come from one sample, sequenced in a study of blood T cell repertoires in COVID-19. Clones were read by immunoSEQ multiplex PCR, and TCRdb kept only the in-frame ones, dropping some. The sample has some 110,000 clones; approximately 87% are singletons. Sequencing was carried out using peripheral blood. These receptors were collected from a man between 70 and 80 years old who had recovered from COVID-19.

The rearrangement joins TRBV6-4 to TRBJ1-5, with D perhaps matching TRBD1 (5 bases). Germline lookup yields CDR1 MRHNA and CDR2 SNTAGT. Trimming removed 0 bases from V and 3 bases from J, with 15 bases in between. The CDR3 contains 17 residues. The CDR3 DNA is TGTGCCAGCAGTGACTCTAAGGGCAGGGTGGACAATCAGCCCCAGCATTTT. Encoded protein: CASSDSKGRVDNQPQHF.

The chain couples TRBV23-1 to TRBJ2-2, with a possible D match to TRBD1 (5 bases). TRBV23-1 is sorted into the ORF group, with uncertain function. V was cut by 7 bases and J by 7 bases, with 22 bases left in between. This CDR3 is built from 16 residues. This CDR3 reads CASKSNRPPLFGELFF. The CDR3 nucleotides read TGCGCCAGCAAGTCAAACAGGCCCCCCTTGTTCGGGGAGCTGTTTTTT.

Points on this clone: Additional DNA sequences in this sample encode the identical CDR3. The chain couples TRBV7-2 to TRBJ2-1, with 13 bases that match TRBD2. This CDR3 has 15 amino acids. Trimming took 3 bases from V and 4 from J; bases not matched to a gene: 0. Germline CDR1 SGHTA, CDR2 FQGNSA. CDR3 coding DNA: TGTGCCAGCAGCTTGGGACTAGCGGGATACAATGAGCAGTTCTTC. Translating it yields CASSLGLAGYNEQFF.

The chain carries TRBV27 and TRBJ1-1; D perhaps matches TRBD1 (6 bases). Germline loops: CDR1 MNHEY, CDR2 SMNVEV (reference sequence). The length of the CDR3 is 15 residues. The V and J ends lost 4 bases and 1 base respectively, with 13 bases between them. The CDR3 DNA reads as TGTGCCAGCAGTTCACGACAGGCGCCGAACACTGAAGCTTTCTTT. Translated: CASSSRQAPNTEAFF.

This chain connects TRBV15 to TRBJ2-7, with D hard to call. From germline, CDR1 is LNHNV and CDR2 YYDKDF (reference sequence). The CDR3 length is 15 residues. Trimming stripped 1 base from V and 2 bases from J, with 12 bases between. CDR3 sequence: CATSRGGSNPYEQYF. CDR3 nucleotides: TGTGCCACCAGCAGAGGCGGAAGTAATCCCTACGAGCAGTACTTC.

This rearrangement joins TRBV27 to TRBJ2-7; the match to TRBD1 covers 7 bases. V dropped 6 bases and J dropped 2; count of bases not matched to a gene: 10. CDR1 MNHEY and CDR2 SMNVEV come from the germline V gene (reference sequence). The CDR3 has 15 amino acids. The CDR3 DNA reads TGTGCCAGCAGCCCCTCCGGGACAGACCCCTACGAGCAGTACTTC. Its protein product is CASSPSGTDPYEQYF.

This chain connects TRBV5-1 to TRBJ2-2; 7 bases fit TRBD2. This CDR3 spans 14 amino acids. In germline, CDR1 is SGHRS, CDR2 YFSETQ. Trimming cost V 0 bases and J 7 bases; bases outside gene matches: 3. CDR3 nucleotide sequence: TGCGCCAGCAGCTTGGGAGGGAGGGACGGGGAGCTGTTTTTT. Protein sequence: CASSLGGRDGELFF.

The rearrangement joins TRBV28 to TRBJ1-4; TRBD1 matches 10 bases. With 1 base clipped from V and 3 bases from J, the junction kept 2 bases outside the gene matches. The CDR3 consists of 16 residues. CDR1 MDHEN and CDR2 SYDVKM come from the germline V gene. CDR3 in amino acids: CASSLLGTGANEKLFF. The CDR3 DNA sequence: TGTGCCAGCAGTTTATTAGGGACAGGGGCTAATGAAAAACTGTTTTTT.

The CDR3 nucleotides are TGTGCCAGCAGTTTACAGGGGGCTCATGTGGAGACCCAGTACTTC. Amino acid sequence: CASSLQGAHVETQYF. J is TRBJ2-5 and V is TRBV27; 8 bases are a match to TRBD1. Looked up from germline, CDR1 is MNHEY and CDR2 is SMNVEV (reference sequence). V was clipped by 2 bases and J by 5 bases; unmatched bases: 7. This CDR3 spans 15 amino acids.

The CDR3 DNA sequence: TGTGCCAGCAGCGCCCACACAAGTACTAATGAAAAACTGTTTTTT. Translating it yields CASSAHTSTNEKLFF. The chain employs TRBV9 and TRBJ1-4; D is undetermined. V lost 3 bases, J lost 2 bases, and 11 bases lay in between. The CDR3 is 15 residues long. In germline, CDR1 is SGDLS, CDR2 YYNGEE.

The gene calls are TRBV7-8 and TRBJ2-2, with 13 positions matching TRBD2. V shed 5 bases and J 6 bases; nucleotides not matched to a gene: 9. The germline V gene encodes CDR1 SGHVS and CDR2 FQNEAQ. The CDR3 runs to 17 residues. CDR3 nucleotide sequence: TGTGCCAGCAGCGTCCGGACTAGCGGGAGATCACCCGGGGAGCTGTTTTTT. This codes for CASSVRTSGRSPGELFF.

The chain joins TRBV4-1 to TRBJ1-4, with TRBD1 matching 7 bases. There are 15 residues in the CDR3. CDR1 is MGHRA and CDR2 is YSYEKL in the germline V gene. With V trimmed by 2 bases and J by 10 bases, 10 bases remained unmatched. CDR3 residues: CASSQPTGPGGKLFF. In DNA, the CDR3 is TGCGCCAGCAGCCAACCGACAGGGCCAGGTGGAAAACTGTTTTTT.

This clone has a single count. This chain links TRBV7-2 with TRBJ2-7; possibly TRBD1 for D (6 bases). V shed 4 bases and J shed 2 bases, with 12 bases lying between them. In germline, CDR1 is SGHTA, CDR2 FQGNSA. There are 14 residues in the CDR3. The CDR3 nucleotides read TGTGCCAGCAGCTATCAAGGGGGTCCCTACGAGCAGTACTTC. It yields the protein CASSYQGGPYEQYF.

This chain joins TRBV28 and TRBJ1-2; possibly TRBD1 for D (5 bases). Germline CDR1 is MDHEN and CDR2 is SYDVKM. This CDR3 contains 14 residues. With 6 bases removed from V and 4 bases from J, the gap between germline ends came to 15 bases. This chain's CDR3 is CASSERTGAYGYTF. In nucleotides, the CDR3 is TGTGCCAGCAGCGAACGAACAGGAGCCTATGGCTACACCTTC.

The rearrangement links TRBV5-1 to TRBJ2-2; the match to TRBD1 covers 9 bases. Germline lookup yields CDR1 SGHRS and CDR2 YFSETQ. J gave up 4 bases and V 0 bases, and 4 bases lay outside the gene matches. This CDR3 spans 16 amino acids. CDR3 amino acids: CASSLVTGGGTGELFF. Here the CDR3 DNA reads TGCGCCAGCAGCTTGGTGACAGGGGGAGGCACCGGGGAGCTGTTTTTT.

V is TRBV6-5 and J is TRBJ2-7; 8 positions agree with TRBD1. V shed 0 bases and J 3 bases; nucleotides not matched to a gene: 1. This CDR3 has 14 amino acids. Germline loops: CDR1 MNHEY, CDR2 SVGAGI. The CDR3 sequence is CASSYSGQGYEQYF. The DNA of the CDR3 is TGTGCCAGCAGTTACTCCGGACAGGGCTACGAGCAGTACTTC.

In DNA form, the CDR3 reads TGTGCCAGCAGCTTTACTAGCTCGACCGGGGAGCTGTTTTTT. It codes for CASSFTSSTGELFF. The chain employs TRBV7-2 and TRBJ2-2; a weak D match, TRBD2 (6 bases). The V end lost 3 bases, the J end lost 5 bases, and 10 bases lay between the germline ends. The CDR3 extends over 14 amino acids. Per germline, CDR1 SGHTA and CDR2 FQGNSA.

This chain links TRBV5-1 with TRBJ1-4; possibly TRBD1 for D (5 bases). Trimming removed 1 base at V and 7 bases at J, with 11 bases between. There are 14 residues in the CDR3. Germline V gene lookup returns CDR1 SGHRS and CDR2 YFSETQ. The CDR3 nucleotides read TGCGCCAGCAGCTTGTTCGGGAGGGGTGAAAAACTGTTTTTT. Translated, it gives CASSLFGRGEKLFF.

The V gene is TRBV9, the J gene TRBJ2-2; D perhaps matches TRBD2 (5 bases). V was clipped by 3 bases and J by 1 base, with 10 bases between them. The germline CDR1 and CDR2 sequences are SGDLS and YYNGEE. This CDR3 contains 15 residues. Here the CDR3 reads CASSAGLKNTGELFF. CDR3 nucleotides: TGTGCCAGCAGCGCCGGACTCAAGAACACCGGGGAGCTGTTTTTT. The full variable domain, with the rest looked up from reference TRBV9 and TRBJ2-2, is DSGVTQTPKHLITATGQRVTLRCSPRSGDLSVYWYQQSLDQGLQFLIQYYNGEERAKGNILERFSAQQFPDLHSELNLSSLELGDSALYFCASSAGLKNTGELFFGEGSRLTVL.

The chain links TRBV7-9 to TRBJ2-1; no clear D gene. From germline, CDR1 is SEHNR and CDR2 FQNEAQ (reference sequence). Trimming took 5 bases from V and 6 from J, leaving 14 bases between them. The CDR3 loop spans 14 amino acids. The CDR3 DNA reads as TGTGCCAGCAGCCTACAGCATTTAACCAATGAGCAGTTCTTC. Its protein is CASSLQHLTNEQFF. The full variable domain, with the rest looked up from reference TRBV7-9 and TRBJ2-1, is DTGVSQNPRHKITKRGQNVTFRCDPISEHNRLYWYRQTLGQGPEFLTYFQNEAQLEKSRLLSDRFSAERPKGSFSTLEIQRTEQGDSAMYLCASSLQHLTNEQFFGPGTRLTVL.

The V call is TRBV29-1, the J call TRBJ1-4; 7 bases are shared with TRBD1. CDR1 is SQVTM, CDR2 ANQGSEA, per germline. V was clipped by 4 bases and J by 5 bases; unmatched bases: 4. The CDR3 covers 13 residues. Written as DNA, the CDR3 is TGCAGCGTTGGGGGACAGCTAAATGAAAAACTGTTTTTT. It codes for CSVGGQLNEKLFF. The complete variable domain, with remaining parts taken from reference TRBV29-1 and TRBJ1-4, reads SAVISQKPSRDICQRGTSLTIQCQVDSQVTMMFWYRQQPGQSLTLIATANQGSEATYESGFVIDKFPISRPNLTFSTLTVSNMSPEDSSIYLCSVGGQLNEKLFFGSGTQLSVL.

The rearrangement joins TRBV18 to TRBJ1-3; 7 bases line up with TRBD1. The V and J ends lost 3 bases and 0 bases, in that order; junction bases with no gene match: 2. Germline CDR1 reads KGHSH; CDR2 reads LQKENI. The CDR3 is made up of 15 amino acids. This chain's CDR3 is CASSPDRNSGNTIYF. CDR3 sequence (DNA): TGTGCCAGCTCACCGGACAGGAACTCTGGAAACACCATATATTTT.

The genes are TRBV30 and TRBJ2-7; TRBD2 might be the D (6 bases). Between the trimmed V and J ends, which lost 1 base and 9 bases, there was a span of 10 bases. The CDR3 contains 11 residues. Germline CDR1 GTSNPN, CDR2 SVGIG (reference sequence). The CDR3 here is CAWSEPGVQYF. CDR3 nucleotides: TGTGCCTGGAGTGAACCGGGAGTGCAGTACTTC.

The CDR3 sequence is CASSSPGRSTDTQYF. The CDR3 DNA follows: TGTGCCAGCAGCTCCCCTGGCAGAAGCACAGATACGCAGTATTTT. J is TRBJ2-3 and V is TRBV7-9; D is unresolved. The CDR3 loop spans 15 amino acids. CDR1 SEHNR and CDR2 FQNEAQ come from the germline V gene (reference sequence). With 4 bases removed from V and 0 bases from J, the gap between germline ends came to 11 bases. Together with reference TRBV7-9 and TRBJ2-3, the CDR3 gives the full variable domain: DTGVSQNPRHKITKRGQNVTFRCDPISEHNRLYWYRQTLGQGPEFLTYFQNEAQLEKSRLLSDRFSAERPKGSFSTLEIQRTEQGDSAMYLCASSSPGRSTDTQYFGPGTRLTVL.

This clone occurred a few times. V is TRBV6-5 and J is TRBJ1-1, with TRBD1 as a possible D gene (5 bases). Trimming left V 0 bases short and J 3 bases short, with 11 bases between. Germline V gene sequence: CDR1 MNHEY, CDR2 SVGAGI. This CDR3 has 15 amino acids. The CDR3 sequence is CASSYSPGMYTEAFF. In DNA form, the CDR3 reads TGTGCCAGCAGTTACTCGCCAGGGATGTACACTGAAGCTTTCTTT.

J is TRBJ2-1 and V is TRBV19; TRBD2 matches at 7 bases. This CDR3 spans 12 amino acids. CDR1 LNHDA and CDR2 SQIVND come from the germline V gene (reference sequence). The trim removed 9 bases at V and 7 bases at J, leaving 6 bases unmatched. This CDR3 reads CASWGGRNEQFF. The CDR3 DNA sequence: TGTGCCAGCTGGGGGGGACGTAATGAGCAGTTCTTC.

This rearrangement joins TRBV7-9 to TRBJ1-1, with 7 bases that match TRBD1. The length of the CDR3 is 16 residues. The V and J ends lost 6 bases and 0 bases, in that order; junction bases with no gene match: 10. CDR1 is SEHNR and CDR2 is FQNEAQ in the germline V gene (reference sequence). The CDR3 is CASRGGQANLNTEAFF. As DNA, the CDR3 is TGTGCCAGCAGGGGCGGACAGGCAAACTTGAACACTGAAGCTTTCTTT. The full variable domain, its missing parts supplied by reference TRBV7-9 and TRBJ1-1, is DTGVSQNPRHKITKRGQNVTFRCDPISEHNRLYWYRQTLGQGPEFLTYFQNEAQLEKSRLLSDRFSAERPKGSFSTLEIQRTEQGDSAMYLCASRGGQANLNTEAFFGQGTRLTVV.